Shown below are 26 T cell receptor beta chains from a single sample sequenced in a study of neurological immune-mediated disorders. The time point denotes: longitudinal time-point 1 (baseline). TCRdb passed the 5' RACE reads through MiXCR, listing each CDR3 protein once. Of approximately 36,000 distinct CDR3 sequences listed, 3% to 3.5% are singletons. The sequenced sample consisted of PBMCs. The source of these receptors is a woman in her sixties with multiple sclerosis.

This clonotype occurred many times. The V and J genes are TRBV5-1 and TRBJ2-7; D is possibly TRBD2 (7 bases). Germline V gene sequence: CDR1 SGHRS, CDR2 YFSETQ. Deletions cut 0 bases from V and 2 bases from J, with 9 bases between. The CDR3 spans 14 residues. The CDR3 here is CASSLGRGPYEQYF. The CDR3 DNA follows: TGCGCCAGCAGCTTGGGGCGGGGGCCCTACGAGCAGTACTTC.

This clonotype was recorded many times. V gene TRBV29-1 combines with J gene TRBJ2-5; 10 bases fit TRBD2. The V gene end was trimmed by 7 bases and the J gene end by 4 bases; junction bases not matched to a gene: 9. This CDR3 is built from 14 residues. CDR1 is SQVTM and CDR2 is ANQGSEA in the germline V gene. Written as DNA, the CDR3 is TGCAGCGCCCTTAGCGGGGGGACGGGAGAGACCCAGTACTTC. Translated: CSALSGGTGETQYF.

This clonotype was counted many times. V usage is TRBV5-6 and J usage is TRBJ1-6, with D maybe TRBD1 (5 bases). Germline assignment: CDR1 SGHDT and CDR2 YYEEEE. This CDR3 spans 15 amino acids. The V end was cut by 2 bases, the J end by 6 bases, with 12 bases between. The chain's CDR3 is CASSFGTGANSPLHF. The CDR3, as DNA: TGTGCCAGCAGCTTTGGTACAGGAGCTAATTCACCCCTCCACTTT.

This clonotype was observed at least ten times. The V and J genes are TRBV20-1 and TRBJ1-6, with D uncertain. In germline, CDR1 is DFQATT, CDR2 SNEGSKA (reference sequence). Trimming left V 3 bases short and J 5 bases short, with 11 bases between. This CDR3 comprises 14 residues. The CDR3 here is CSASEQSNNSPLHF. The CDR3 bases are TGCAGTGCTAGCGAACAGTCGAATAATTCACCCCTCCACTTT.

This clonotype was detected many times. The V and J genes are TRBV12-3 or TRBV12-4 and TRBJ1-1; D possibly corresponds to TRBD1 (6 bases). Trimming removed 5 bases at V and 1 base at J, with 17 bases between. The CDR3 is 16 amino acids. CDR3 residues: CASSETGWGSNTEAFF. The CDR3 DNA is TGTGCCAGCAGTGAAACAGGGTGGGGTTCGAACACTGAAGCTTTCTTT.

This clonotype was recorded many times. The V gene is TRBV6-6, the J gene TRBJ2-5; weak D call: TRBD1 (5 bases). CDR3 length equals 14 residues. In germline, CDR1 is MNHNY, CDR2 SVGAGI (reference sequence). With 0 bases removed from V and 5 bases from J, the gap between germline ends came to 10 bases. The CDR3: CASSYSAPGETQYF. The CDR3 DNA reads as TGTGCCAGCAGTTACTCGGCCCCAGGGGAGACCCAGTACTTC.

This clonotype has ten or more counts. CDR3 loop: CSASPQTDYGYTF. The CDR3 nucleotides are TGCAGTGCTAGTCCTCAAACTGACTATGGCTACACCTTC. The rearrangement links TRBV20-1 to TRBJ1-2; D is undetermined. CDR3 length equals 13 residues. Germline CDR1 reads DFQATT; CDR2 reads SNEGSKA (reference sequence). V was cut by 3 bases and J by 3 bases, with 11 bases left in between.

This clonotype occurred many times. The chain has TRBV27 and TRBJ2-7; TRBD1 might be the D (7 bases). CDR1 and CDR2 from the germline V gene are MNHEY and SMNVEV (reference sequence). The CDR3 runs to 15 residues. V was pared by 0 bases and J by 4 bases, with 13 bases between. The CDR3 DNA reads as TGTGCCAGCAGTTTATCCAGGGGGGAAGGGTACGAGCAGTACTTC. This codes for CASSLSRGEGYEQYF.

The sample holds many counts of this clonotype. The chain is built from TRBV7-2 and TRBJ2-5; 7 bases agree with TRBD2. The ends lost 3 bases at V and 4 bases at J; junction bases unmatched: 5. This CDR3 spans 14 amino acids. CDR1 SGHTA and CDR2 FQGNSA come from the germline V gene. CDR3 sequence: CASSFHPSGETQYF. The CDR3 DNA reads as TGTGCCAGCAGCTTCCATCCTAGCGGAGAGACCCAGTACTTC.

This clonotype was seen at least ten times. This chain connects TRBV20-1 to TRBJ2-1; 9 positions agree with TRBD2. The V gene end was trimmed by 4 bases and the J gene end by 0 bases; junction bases not matched to a gene: 10. The CDR3 loop spans 17 amino acids. Germline assignment: CDR1 DFQATT and CDR2 SNEGSKA (reference sequence). The CDR3 protein is CSAKALAGGSSYNEQFF. The CDR3 region has the DNA TGCAGTGCTAAAGCTCTCGCGGGGGGGAGCTCCTACAATGAGCAGTTCTTC.

This clonotype was observed at least ten times. This rearrangement joins TRBV28 to TRBJ2-7, with D tentatively TRBD2 (6 bases). The CDR3 consists of 16 residues. In germline, CDR1 is MDHEN, CDR2 SYDVKM. The V and J ends lost 7 bases and 2 bases respectively, with 21 bases between them. The CDR3 loop reads CASTPGLGTRTYEQYF. The DNA of the CDR3 is TGTGCCAGCACCCCGGGTCTGGGGACTCGAACCTACGAGCAGTACTTC.

This clonotype was recorded many times. V is TRBV14 and J is TRBJ2-5; D gene uncertain. This CDR3 has 16 amino acids. V lost 2 bases and J lost 2, with 15 bases in between. Looked up from germline, CDR1 is SGHDN and CDR2 is FVKESK. The CDR3 DNA reads TGTGCCAGCAGCCAACTTACCGACTGGAAACAAGAGACCCAGTACTTC. Translating gives CASSQLTDWKQETQYF.

In this sample, this clonotype turned up many times. V usage is TRBV11-2 and J usage is TRBJ2-4; tentative D call: TRBD1 (6 bases). The CDR3 totals 19 residues. Germline V gene lookup returns CDR1 SGHAT and CDR2 FQNNGV. Trimming removed 4 bases from V and 1 base from J, with 23 bases in between. The CDR3 is CASSSLGQLTLGAKNIQYF. CDR3 nucleotide sequence: TGTGCCAGCAGCTCCCTCGGACAGTTGACTCTGGGGGCCAAAAACATTCAGTACTTC. Together with reference TRBV11-2 and TRBJ2-4, the CDR3 gives the full variable domain: EAGVAQSPRYKIIEKRQSVAFWCNPISGHATLYWYQQILGQGPKLLIQFQNNGVVDDSQLPKDRFSAERLKGVDSTLKIQPAKLEDSAVYLCASSSLGQLTLGAKNIQYFGAGTRLSVL.

This clonotype was recorded many times. J is TRBJ1-3 and V is TRBV29-1; D unresolved. V shed 3 bases and J shed 0 bases, with 9 bases lying between them. Per the germline V gene, CDR1 is SQVTM and CDR2 is ANQGSEA. CDR3 length: 14 residues. The CDR3 region has the DNA TGCAGCGTTGAGTATCGGAACTCTGGAAACACCATATATTTT. Residues: CSVEYRNSGNTIYF.

This clonotype was seen many times. V usage is TRBV7-2 and J usage is TRBJ2-3; tentatively, D is TRBD2 (5 bases). This CDR3 is built from 17 residues. Germline values: CDR1 SGHTA, CDR2 FQGNSA. Trimming removed 5 bases at V and 1 base at J, with 19 bases between. CDR3 sequence reads: CASSLSASRAGTDTQYF. The CDR3 coding sequence is TGTGCCAGCAGCCTATCCGCGTCCCGAGCGGGCACAGATACGCAGTATTTT.

The table lists this clonotype with many counts. This chain joins TRBV3-1 and TRBJ2-3; weak D call: TRBD2 (5 bases). Germline V CDR1 and CDR2: LGHDT, YNNKEL (reference sequence). V lost 4 bases, J lost 2 bases, and 16 bases lay in between. CDR3 size: 16 residues. Here the CDR3 reads CASSRRGSGNTDTQYF. The CDR3 DNA is TGTGCCAGCAGCCGGAGAGGGTCGGGTAACACAGATACGCAGTATTTT.

In its sample, this clonotype was seen many times. The V call is TRBV12-3 or TRBV12-4, the J call TRBJ1-2, with a tentative D call TRBD1 (6 bases). The length of the CDR3 is 13 residues. Trimming took 4 bases from V and 7 from J, leaving 13 bases between them. CDR3 DNA: TGTGCCAGCAGTTACTCAGGGGACGCTGGCTACACCTTC. Translating gives CASSYSGDAGYTF.

The sample holds many counts of this clonotype. The V gene is TRBV5-1, the J gene TRBJ1-1, with 7 bases aligning to TRBD1. The germline V gene encodes CDR1 SGHRS and CDR2 YFSETQ. CDR3 size: 18 residues. Trimming removed 2 bases from V and 0 bases from J; junction bases left unmatched: 13. The CDR3: CASSFGWPGGDLNTEAFF. CDR3 sequence (DNA): TGCGCCAGCAGCTTCGGGTGGCCAGGGGGTGATCTGAACACTGAAGCTTTCTTT.

Relative to its sample, this clonotype is medium-sized (0.01 to 0.1%). The V and J genes are TRBV9 and TRBJ2-2, with TRBD1 matching 9 bases. The J segment lost 4 bases and the V segment lost 3 bases, leaving 10 bases of the junction unmatched. This CDR3 region has 17 residues. Germline CDR1 reads SGDLS; CDR2 reads YYNGEE. CDR3 nucleotides: TGTGCCAGCAGCGCACGCCCTGGGACAGGGCTCACCGGGGAGCTGTTTTTT. It is translated as CASSARPGTGLTGELFF.

This clonotype was found many times. This rearrangement joins TRBV7-2 to TRBJ1-4; 9 bases map to TRBD1. The CDR3 runs 14 residues. Germline CDR1 is SGHTA and CDR2 is FQGNSA. With 6 bases clipped from V and 7 bases from J, the junction kept 6 bases outside the gene matches. This CDR3 is CASSPGQGPEKLFF. CDR3 sequence (DNA): TGTGCCAGCAGTCCGGGACAGGGACCTGAAAAACTGTTTTTT.

This clonotype was picked up many times. The chain uses TRBV7-7 and TRBJ1-3; D is unresolved. Germline V gives CDR1 SSHAT, CDR2 FNYEAQ (reference sequence). Trimming removed 5 bases at V and 2 bases at J, with 7 bases between. This CDR3 spans 13 amino acids. CDR3 DNA: TGTGCCAGCAGCGTATCGACTGGAAACACCATATATTTT. It codes for CASSVSTGNTIYF.

In its sample, this clonotype was seen many times. The chain recombines TRBV20-1 with TRBJ2-3, with 10 bases identical to TRBD2. The junction had 7 bases not matched to a gene; V was cut back by 1 base and J by 3 bases. CDR1 is DFQATT, CDR2 SNEGSKA, per germline (reference sequence). The CDR3 is 16 residues long. Here the CDR3 reads CSARGASGGPTDTQYF. DNA for the CDR3: TGCAGTGCTAGAGGAGCTAGCGGGGGACCTACAGATACGCAGTATTTT.

This chain uses TRBV20-1 with TRBJ1-1, with 7 bases that match TRBD1. CDR1 and CDR2 (germline): DFQATT, SNEGSKA (reference sequence). Trimming at V came to 6 bases and at J to 3 bases, leaving 4 bases not matched to a gene. This CDR3 region has 12 residues. In nucleotides, the CDR3 is TGCAGTGCCCGTACAGGGGACACTGAAGCTTTCTTT. As protein: CSARTGDTEAFF.

This clonotype occurred many times. The chain has TRBV5-1 and TRBJ2-3; D is undetermined. Germline V gene lookup returns CDR1 SGHRS and CDR2 YFSETQ. The CDR3 covers 15 residues. V gave up 6 bases and J gave up 6 bases, with 20 bases separating them. The CDR3 nucleotides read TGCGCCAGCACTAAGACCGGGCCCAACCGGGATACGCAGTATTTT. This encodes CASTKTGPNRDTQYF.

There are many counts of this clonotype. Written as DNA, the CDR3 is TGTGCCAGCAGTCTACGAACCGGGACAGGAACCCAAGAGACCCAGTACTTC. Its protein product is CASSLRTGTGTQETQYF. J is TRBJ2-5 and V is TRBV12-3 or TRBV12-4, with 8 positions matching TRBD1. The ends lost 5 bases at V and 1 base at J; junction bases unmatched: 12. CDR3 length equals 17 residues.

The rearrangement joins TRBV29-1 to TRBJ2-5; the match to TRBD2 covers 13 bases. V lost 7 bases, J lost 9 bases, and 11 bases stayed unmatched. CDR1 is SQVTM, CDR2 ANQGSEA, per germline. The CDR3 is made up of 14 amino acids. The CDR3, as DNA: TGCAGCGGCGGGACTAGCGGGGTATCTGGGGCCCAGTACTTC. This gives the protein CSGGTSGVSGAQYF.